These T cell receptor beta chains were read from a single sample in a study of blood T cell repertoires in COVID-19. Sequencing was performed with immunoSEQ multiplex PCR; in TCRdb, only in-frame clones are kept and a portion is missing. The sample consists of over 200,000 clones, 85% of them appearing once. Sequencing was done on a sample of PBMCs or T cells enriched from blood (not recorded which). Source of these receptors: a man between 35 and 55 years old who had recovered from COVID-19. CDR3s include the opening cysteine and the closing phenylalanine or tryptophan. Each record gives: J gene, clone size, D gene, V gene, CDR3 DNA, CDR3 protein. D genes are given only for firm matches. Expanded clones get a size class; other rows say once, few or many, or leave the size out.

TRBJ2-5	-	-	TRBV5-4	TGTGCCAGCAGCTTGGATGGACAGATACCCCAAGAGACCCAGTACTTC	CASSLDGQIPQETQYF
TRBJ2-2	few	-	TRBV7-2	TGTGCCAGCAGCTTAGCGCGCGGGACCGGGGAGCTGTTTTTT	CASSLARGTGELFF
TRBJ1-2	-	-	TRBV27	TGTGCCAGCAGTCCTCACAACCCCAACCAGCGTGGCTACACCTTC	CASSPHNPNQRGYTF
TRBJ1-6	once	-	TRBV28	TGTGCCAGCTACACGTCCTATAATTCACCCCTCCACTTT	CASYTSYNSPLHF
TRBJ2-3	once	TRBD1	TRBV19	TGCGCCAGTAGCCGCAGGGGGGACAGGCGCACAGATACGCAGTATTTT	CASSRRGDRRTDTQYF
TRBJ2-2	-	TRBD1	TRBV5-1	TGCGCCAGCAGCTTGCACCCTGTGACAGGGGTCCCCGGGGAGCTGTTTTTT	CASSLHPVTGVPGELFF
TRBJ1-2	-	-	TRBV9	TGTGCCAGCAGCCCCCGATCCGGGTCTCCTAACTATGGCTACACCTTC	CASSPRSGSPNYGYTF
TRBJ2-7	-	-	TRBV9	TGTGCCAGCAGCCGTGCAGGGAATCCGACGACCTACGAGCAGTACTTC	CASSRAGNPTTYEQYF
TRBJ2-5	once	TRBD2	TRBV9	TGTGCCAGCAGCGGGGGAGGCAGCGGGATCCAAGAGACCCAGTACTTC	CASSGGGSGIQETQYF
TRBJ2-1	few	-	TRBV24-1	TGTGCCACCAGTGATTCTAGAGACAATGAGCAGTTCTTC	CATSDSRDNEQFF
TRBJ2-3	once	TRBD2	TRBV5-4	TGTGCCAGCAGCACCGGGACTAGCGGGAGTACAGATACGCAGTATTTT	CASSTGTSGSTDTQYF
TRBJ2-7	-	-	TRBV7-2	TGTGCCAGCAGCTTATGGGGCAGGGGAGCCGAGCAGTACTTC	CASSLWGRGAEQYF
TRBJ1-5	-	-	TRBV28	TGTGCCAGCAGTTTGCGGCCCCCCGGCAATCAGCCCCAGCATTTT	CASSLRPPGNQPQHF
TRBJ2-7	-	TRBD2	TRBV28	TGTGCCAGCAGCAGCGGGACTAGCCTTTATCGCTACGAGCAGTACTTC	CASSSGTSLYRYEQYF
TRBJ2-1	once	TRBD2	TRBV25-1	TGTGCCAGCACCAACCGGGAGGGGACCGGCGATGAGCAGTTCTTC	CASTNREGTGDEQFF
TRBJ2-6	once	-	TRBV5-1	TGCGCCAGCAGCGGCGGAAATTCTGGGGCCAACGTCCTGACTTTC	CASSGGNSGANVLTF
TRBJ2-7	-	TRBD2	TRBV7-9	TGTGCCAGCAGCCAAGGGGGGTCGGGACTAGCGACAACCTACGAGCAGTACTTC	CASSQGGSGLATTYEQYF
TRBJ2-2	-	TRBD2	TRBV5-1	TGCGCCAGCAGCTTGGATCCCGGACTAGCGGGAACCGGGGAGCTGTTTTTT	CASSLDPGLAGTGELFF
TRBJ1-4	-	TRBD1	TRBV5-1	TGCGCCAGCAGCCCTGCTGGGACAGAGGATGAAAAACTGTTTTTT	CASSPAGTEDEKLFF
TRBJ1-6	-	-	TRBV4-3	TGCGCCAGCAGCCACACAGGGCCAACTAATTCACCCCTCCACTTT	CASSHTGPTNSPLHF
TRBJ2-5	-	-	TRBV19	TGTGCCAGTAGTACATCGGACAGAATCCAAGAGACCCAGTACTTC	CASSTSDRIQETQYF
TRBJ2-2	-	-	TRBV3-1/TRBV3-2	TGTGCCAGCAGCCTTAATTGGCCCCCCACCGGGGAGCTGTTTTTT	CASSLNWPPTGELFF
TRBJ2-7	-	-	TRBV28	TGTGCCAGCAGCTCCCCCGAGGATTACGAGCAGTACTTC	CASSSPEDYEQYF
TRBJ2-7	-	TRBD2	TRBV19	TGTGCCAGTAGCGATCCCGGAACTAGCGGGTCCTCAAGCCTTGGATACGAGCAGTACTTC	CASSDPGTSGSSSLGYEQYF
TRBJ2-7	-	TRBD1	TRBV6-1	TGTGCCAGCAGTGAGACAGGGAGTGAGCAGTACTTC	CASSETGSEQYF
TRBJ2-3	-	TRBD1	TRBV12-5	TGTGCTAGTGCCAAGGGACAGACAGCCACAGATACGCAGTATTTT	CASAKGQTATDTQYF
TRBJ2-5	-	-	TRBV9	TGTGCCAGCAGCGTAGTGGACAGGGAGGGTGGAGAGACCCAGTACTTC	CASSVVDREGGETQYF
TRBJ2-7	once	-	TRBV6-5	TGTGCCAGCACCCCGGGGAGACCCTACGAGCAGTACTTC	CASTPGRPYEQYF
TRBJ2-6	-	TRBD2	TRBV5-3	TGTGCCAGAAGCCTCCCGATAGCGGGAGGGGCTGGGGCCAACGTCCTGACTTTC	CARSLPIAGGAGANVLTF
TRBJ2-7	-	TRBD2	TRBV10-2	TGCGCCAGCACCACCTCCGGGACTAGCGCCTACGAGCAGTACTTC	CASTTSGTSAYEQYF
TRBJ2-7	-	TRBD1	TRBV4-1	TGCGCCAGCAGCTACCGGGACAGGGGTAACTACGAGCAGTACTTC	CASSYRDRGNYEQYF
TRBJ2-7	-	TRBD1	TRBV19	TGTGCCAGTAGTATGGGGACAGCCACCTACGAGCAGTACTTC	CASSMGTATYEQYF
TRBJ1-4	-	-	TRBV5-8	TGTGCCAGCAGCTTGGCCCTTAATGAAAAACTGTTTTTT	CASSLALNEKLFF
TRBJ2-5	few	TRBD2	TRBV18	TGTGCCAGCTCGGTCCGGGGGGTCGACGAGACCCAGTACTTC	CASSVRGVDETQYF
TRBJ2-7	-	TRBD2	TRBV4-1	TGCGCCAGCAGCCAAGTTTGGGGCGGGGGAATCTACGAGCAGTACTTC	CASSQVWGGGIYEQYF
TRBJ2-7	-	TRBD1	TRBV19	TGTGCCAGTAGTAGGGGACAGGGGGTGAATTCTCCCTACGAGCAGTACTTC	CASSRGQGVNSPYEQYF
TRBJ2-7	-	TRBD2	TRBV28	TGTGCCAGCAGTTCCCGCGAAGAGTTAGCGGGAGATGAGCAGTACTTC	CASSSREELAGDEQYF
TRBJ2-1	-	TRBD2	TRBV5-1	TGCGCCAGCAGCCAGGGACTAGCAGGCAATGAGCAGTTCTTC	CASSQGLAGNEQFF
TRBJ2-7	-	TRBD1	TRBV28	TGTGCCAGCCGGGACAGGGGCTCCTACGAGCAGTACTTC	CASRDRGSYEQYF
TRBJ2-6	-	TRBD2	TRBV24-1	TGTGCCACCAGTGAGCCCGGGGGGATGGGCTCTGGGGCCAACGTCCTGACTTTC	CATSEPGGMGSGANVLTF
TRBJ1-1	-	-	TRBV27	TGTGCCAGCAGTTCGGGCAGGGGCACTGAAGCTTTCTTT	CASSSGRGTEAFF
TRBJ1-4	-	TRBD1	TRBV7-9	TGTGCCAGCCGGGTCGGACAGGGGGACAAGAGTGAAAAACTGTTTTTT	CASRVGQGDKSEKLFF
TRBJ2-5	-	TRBD1	TRBV29-1	TGCAGCGCCGGACAGGGTCCGTCGACCCAGTACTTC	CSAGQGPSTQYF
TRBJ2-2	-	-	TRBV30	TGTGCCTGGAGTGGTGCGGTAGGTGGGAGCGGGGAGCTGTTTTTT	CAWSGAVGGSGELFF
TRBJ1-2	-	TRBD1	TRBV6-5	TGTGCCAGCAGACAGAAACAGGGGCCCCACTATGGCTACACCTTC	CASRQKQGPHYGYTF
TRBJ2-5	-	TRBD2	TRBV7-8	TGTGCCAGCAGCTTAGCGCTGGTAGCGGGAATCCAAGAGACCCAGTACTTC	CASSLALVAGIQETQYF
TRBJ2-5	-	TRBD2	TRBV14	TGTGCCAGCAGCCAAGATAGGGGACTAGCGGGGTACCAAGAGACCCAGTACTTC	CASSQDRGLAGYQETQYF
TRBJ1-5	-	-	TRBV5-1	TGCGCCAGCAGCTTGGCCGGGGTCCAGCCCCAGCATTTT	CASSLAGVQPQHF
TRBJ1-1	-	TRBD1	TRBV7-3	TGTGCCAGCAGCTCGACAGGGGGATCGAACACTGAAGCTTTCTTT	CASSSTGGSNTEAFF
TRBJ1-2	-	-	TRBV30	TGTGCCTGGAGTGTACGGAACAGCCGCTATGGCTACACCTTC	CAWSVRNSRYGYTF
TRBJ1-1	-	-	TRBV3-1/TRBV3-2	TGTGCCAGCAGCCAATCGGGGAAGGGCACTGAAGCTTTCTTT	CASSQSGKGTEAFF
TRBJ2-7	-	-	TRBV27	TGTGCCAGCAGTTCAACAGGCTACGAGCAGTACTTC	CASSSTGYEQYF
TRBJ2-7	-	TRBD2	TRBV27	TGTGCCAGCAGTTTTCTAGCGGGAGTGAACGAGCAGTACTTC	CASSFLAGVNEQYF
TRBJ2-1	-	TRBD1	TRBV5-6	TGTGCCAGCAGCTTGTATGGACAGGGCGTCAGATCCTACAATGAGCAGTTCTTC	CASSLYGQGVRSYNEQFF
TRBJ1-1	-	-	TRBV15	TGTGCCACCAGCAGAGGCGGGCTCACCCCTGGGACTGAAGCTTTCTTT	CATSRGGLTPGTEAFF
TRBJ2-7	-	-	TRBV19	TGTGCCACGTCCCGCCGGACTGAAACCTACGAGCAGTACTTC	CATSRRTETYEQYF
TRBJ2-7	-	TRBD1	TRBV30	TGTGCCTGGAGCTACAGGGGGAGCTCCTACGAGCAGTACTTC	CAWSYRGSSYEQYF
TRBJ2-3	few	TRBD1	TRBV5-1	TGCGCCAGCAGGGGGAAGGGGGCTTTCACAGATACGCAGTATTTT	CASRGKGAFTDTQYF
TRBJ2-1	-	TRBD2	TRBV5-1	TGCGCCAGCAGCTTGATTAGCGGGAGGTTCTACTACAATGAGCAGTTCTTC	CASSLISGRFYYNEQFF